Here is one T cell receptor (beta chain) with its context. The germline V gene encodes CDR1 MNHEY and CDR2 SVGAGI. This CDR3 is 16 amino acids long. Trimming cost V 2 bases and J 4 bases, with 17 bases left between them. The sample is drawn from a study of T-cell memory formation after mild COVID-19. A 5'RACE reaction primed in the constant segment made cDNA libraries of TCR alpha and TCR beta, and these carried sample barcodes and UMIs. One entry per CDR3 protein, called by TCRdb with MiXCR from the 5' RACE reads. The sample includes approximately 89,000 distinct CDR3 sequences, over 10% of them seen just once.

The source is a man aged 18 to 29 who had mild COVID-19 (a few samples of this study predate the infection). Cell type and time point are not known. Sequencing was performed on PBMCs or a T cell subset sorted from them (not recorded which). The V gene is TRBV6-5, the J gene TRBJ1-2; D is undetermined. The CDR3 DNA is TGTGCCAGCAGTTACCTCACTGTACGGACGGCCTATGGCTACACCTTC. Translation: CASSYLTVRTAYGYTF.